This TCR beta chain was recovered during a study of T cell responses to AZD1222 COVID-19 vaccine. The table came from immunoSEQ multiplex PCR; TCRdb's copy has only in-frame clones and leaves some out. In the table there are about 85,000 clones, 86% of which are singletons. The sequencing used peripheral blood, collected on day 0 of AZD1222 vaccination. This sequence was found in an adult in good health.

The CDR3 nucleotides are TGCGCCAGCAGCTCCTCAGGGATCGGCTACACCTTC. This codes for CASSSSGIGYTF. The chain couples TRBV5-1 to TRBJ1-2; weak D call: TRBD1 (5 bases). Between the trimmed V and J ends, which lost 3 bases and 8 bases, there was a span of 11 bases. The germline V gene encodes CDR1 SGHRS and CDR2 YFSETQ. CDR3 length: 12 residues.